This T cell receptor (beta chain) comes out of a study of T cell responses to AZD1222 COVID-19 vaccine. The study's findings and limits: The breadth and depth of Spike-specific TCRs increased once two AZD1222 doses had been given.

Details on this clone: Antigen: not known.

V lost 7 bases to trimming and J lost 8 bases; unmatched junction nucleotides: 11. The CDR3 has 15 residues. CDR1 is SGHTA and CDR2 is FQGNSA in the germline V gene. Produced via immunoSEQ multiplex PCR; TCRdb's table is partial and in-frame only. The table shows 95,000 to 110,000 clones, with about 89% occurring only once. The receptor was isolated from an adult who received the MenACWY meningococcal vaccine as a control. This chain links TRBV7-2 with TRBJ1-6; TRBD1 agrees at 7 bases. The sequencing here drew on peripheral blood, taken 28 days after the second dose of the MenACWY control vaccine. The CDR3 region has the DNA TGTGCCAGCAAGCTGTCTAGGGACAGAGATTCACCCCTCCACTTT. Translated, it gives CASKLSRDRDSPLHF.